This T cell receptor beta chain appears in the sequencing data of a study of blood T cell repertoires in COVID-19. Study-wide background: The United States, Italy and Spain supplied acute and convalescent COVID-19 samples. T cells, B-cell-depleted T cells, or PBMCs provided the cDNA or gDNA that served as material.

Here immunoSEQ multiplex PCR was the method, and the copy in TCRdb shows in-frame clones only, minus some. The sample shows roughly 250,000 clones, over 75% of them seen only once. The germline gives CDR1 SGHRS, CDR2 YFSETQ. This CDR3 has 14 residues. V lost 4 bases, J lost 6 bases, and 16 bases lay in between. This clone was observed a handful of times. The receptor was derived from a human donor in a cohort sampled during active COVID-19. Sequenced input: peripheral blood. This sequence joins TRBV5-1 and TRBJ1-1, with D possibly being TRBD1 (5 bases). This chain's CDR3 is CASSMRQSDPEAFF. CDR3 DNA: TGCGCCAGCAGCATGCGACAGAGCGACCCTGAAGCTTTCTTT.